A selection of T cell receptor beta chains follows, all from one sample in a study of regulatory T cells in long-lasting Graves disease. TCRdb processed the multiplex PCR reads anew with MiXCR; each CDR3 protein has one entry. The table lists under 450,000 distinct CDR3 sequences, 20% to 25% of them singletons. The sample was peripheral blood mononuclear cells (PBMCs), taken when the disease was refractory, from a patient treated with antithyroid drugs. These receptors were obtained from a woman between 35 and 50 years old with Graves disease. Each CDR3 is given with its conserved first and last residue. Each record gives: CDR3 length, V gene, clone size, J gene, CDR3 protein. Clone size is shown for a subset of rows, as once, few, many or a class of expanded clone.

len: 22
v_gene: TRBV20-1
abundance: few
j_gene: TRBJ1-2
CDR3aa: CSASARFLRFFSKTENNYGYTF

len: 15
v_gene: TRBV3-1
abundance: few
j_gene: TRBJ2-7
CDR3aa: CASAGLAGGAYEQYF

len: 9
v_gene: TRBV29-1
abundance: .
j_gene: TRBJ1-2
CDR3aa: CSVEDGYTF

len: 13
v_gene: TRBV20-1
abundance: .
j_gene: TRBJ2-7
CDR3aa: CSARMTTSYEQYF

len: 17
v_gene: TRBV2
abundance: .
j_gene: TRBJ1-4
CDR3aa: CASSEQGPFGGYEKLFF

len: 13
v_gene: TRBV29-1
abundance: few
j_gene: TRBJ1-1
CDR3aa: CSAIRQSNTEAFF

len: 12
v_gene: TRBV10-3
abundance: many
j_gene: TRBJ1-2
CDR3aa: CAISVGDYGYTF

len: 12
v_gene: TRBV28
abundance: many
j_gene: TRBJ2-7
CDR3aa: CASSGGRHEQYF

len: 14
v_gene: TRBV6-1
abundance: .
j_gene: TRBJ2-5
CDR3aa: CASSPTGPRETQYF

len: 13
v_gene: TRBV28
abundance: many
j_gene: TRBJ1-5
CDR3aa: CASSPYQGQPQHF

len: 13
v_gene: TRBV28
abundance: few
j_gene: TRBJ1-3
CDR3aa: CASTSSPGNTIYF

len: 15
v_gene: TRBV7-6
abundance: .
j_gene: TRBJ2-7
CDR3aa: CASSLDEGSSYEQYF

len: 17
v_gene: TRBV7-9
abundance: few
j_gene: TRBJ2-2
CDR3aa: CASSSHGLAGVHGELFF

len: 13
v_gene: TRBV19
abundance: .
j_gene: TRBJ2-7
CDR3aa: CASSLGPGGEQYF

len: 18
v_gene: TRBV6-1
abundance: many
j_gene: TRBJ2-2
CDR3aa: CASIPRGTSGRAHGELFF

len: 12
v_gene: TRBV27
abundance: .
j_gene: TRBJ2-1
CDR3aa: CASSSREHEQFF

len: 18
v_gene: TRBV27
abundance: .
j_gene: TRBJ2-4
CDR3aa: CASRKLGTIRLSENIQYF

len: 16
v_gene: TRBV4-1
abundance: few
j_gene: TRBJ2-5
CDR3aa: CASSRILAGVRETQYF

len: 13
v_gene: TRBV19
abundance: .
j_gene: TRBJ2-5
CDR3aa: CASRGTSRETQYF

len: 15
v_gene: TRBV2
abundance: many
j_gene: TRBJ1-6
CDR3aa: CASSGQGTDNSPLHF

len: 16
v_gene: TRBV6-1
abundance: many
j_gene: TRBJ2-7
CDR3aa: CASSQKWASPYYEQYF

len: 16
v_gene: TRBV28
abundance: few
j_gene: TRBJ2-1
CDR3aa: CASSSTTTGNNNEQFF

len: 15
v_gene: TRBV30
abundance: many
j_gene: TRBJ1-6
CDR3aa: CAWSVLGTDNSPLHF

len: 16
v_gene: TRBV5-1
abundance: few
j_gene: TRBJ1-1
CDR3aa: CASSLGPDRPNTEAFF

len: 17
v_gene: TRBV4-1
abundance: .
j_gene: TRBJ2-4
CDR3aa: CASSQGQGVEDKNIQYF

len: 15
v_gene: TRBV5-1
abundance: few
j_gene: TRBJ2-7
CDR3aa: CASSLEVARNYEQYF

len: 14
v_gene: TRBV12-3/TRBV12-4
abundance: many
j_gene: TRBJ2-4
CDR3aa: CANSRKTGGNIQYF

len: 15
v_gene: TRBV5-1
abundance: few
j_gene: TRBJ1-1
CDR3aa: CASSLVWDTGTEAFF

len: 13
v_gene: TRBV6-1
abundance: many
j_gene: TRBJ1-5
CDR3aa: CASSGGQAQPQHF

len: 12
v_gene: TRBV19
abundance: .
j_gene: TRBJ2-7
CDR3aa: CAGSTRTGIKYF

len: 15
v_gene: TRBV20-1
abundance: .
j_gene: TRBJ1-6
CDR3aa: CSARPGQGGGSPLHF

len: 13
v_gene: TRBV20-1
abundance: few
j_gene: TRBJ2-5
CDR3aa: CSARDHYVETQYF

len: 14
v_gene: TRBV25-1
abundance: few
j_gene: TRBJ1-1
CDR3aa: CASSEFPWNTEAFF

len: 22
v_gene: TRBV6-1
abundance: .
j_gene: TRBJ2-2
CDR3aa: CASSEVPGGLAGEGSNTGELFF

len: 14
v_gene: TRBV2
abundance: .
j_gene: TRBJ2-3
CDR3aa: CASSHPGEGDTQYF

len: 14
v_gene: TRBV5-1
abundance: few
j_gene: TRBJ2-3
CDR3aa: CASKLATEEDTQYF

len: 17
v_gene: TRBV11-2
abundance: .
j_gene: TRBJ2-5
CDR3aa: CASSSILSGVVKETQYF

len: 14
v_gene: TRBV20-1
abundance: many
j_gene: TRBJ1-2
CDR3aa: CSAPGTGYDYGYTF

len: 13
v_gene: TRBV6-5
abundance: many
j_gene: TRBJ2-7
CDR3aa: CASSYRNSYEQYF

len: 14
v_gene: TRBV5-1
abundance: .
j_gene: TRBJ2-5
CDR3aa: CASSLVGEIETQYF

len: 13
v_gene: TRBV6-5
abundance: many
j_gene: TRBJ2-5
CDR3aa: CASSWTVQETQYF

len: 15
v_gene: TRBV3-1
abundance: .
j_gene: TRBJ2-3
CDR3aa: CANSQGLAGTDTQYF

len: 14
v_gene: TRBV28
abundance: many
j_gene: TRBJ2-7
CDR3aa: CASSLQGQRREQYF

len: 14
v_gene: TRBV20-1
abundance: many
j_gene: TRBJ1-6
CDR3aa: CSARVGQGGSPLHF

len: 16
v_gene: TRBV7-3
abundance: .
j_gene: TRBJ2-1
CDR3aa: CASSPGGQAHYNEQFF

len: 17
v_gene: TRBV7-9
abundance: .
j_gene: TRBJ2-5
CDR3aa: CASTRGSGRAFEETQYF

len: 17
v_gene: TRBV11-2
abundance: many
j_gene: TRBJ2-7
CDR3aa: CASSLEGGLGNSYEQYF

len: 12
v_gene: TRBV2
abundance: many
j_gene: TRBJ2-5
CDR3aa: CASRGRVETQYF

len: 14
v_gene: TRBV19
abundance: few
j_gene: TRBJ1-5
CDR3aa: CASSPVRGDQPQHF

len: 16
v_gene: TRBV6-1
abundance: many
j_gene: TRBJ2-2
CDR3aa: CASSEFDSLATGELFF

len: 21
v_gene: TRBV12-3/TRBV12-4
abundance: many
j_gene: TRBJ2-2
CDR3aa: CATRGRVTQFPVQSNTGELFF

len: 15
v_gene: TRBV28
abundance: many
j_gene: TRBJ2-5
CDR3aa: CASSSQREPAKTQYF

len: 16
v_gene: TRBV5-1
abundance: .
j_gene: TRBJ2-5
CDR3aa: CASSYNGQPGGETQYF

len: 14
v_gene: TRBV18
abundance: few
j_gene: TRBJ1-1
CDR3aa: CASSVGPPETEAFF